This T cell receptor (beta chain) was sequenced for a study of CD8+CD57+ T cells in acquired aplastic anemia. Across the study: The mean DNA yield obtained from sorted CD4+ and CD8+ cells came to around 3 ug.

CDR3 length: 15 amino acids. Germline-derived CDR1 and CDR2 are SGHTA and FQGNSA. Study results and limitations: There were 25 to 35 CD8+ CDR3 sequences that occurred in both patients and controls. Controls did not differ significantly from patients in CD8+ Simpson's diversity.

It was patients with CD8+CD57+ cell expansion by flow cytometry who were chosen for sequencing. This clonotype was picked up one time. What it recognizes is unknown. At one end, the junction sequence differs from germline, possibly due to a read error. Genomic DNA, the template, was used for profiling of the TCR beta VDJ and CDR3. TCRdb redid the calling of the reads with MiXCR, one entry per CDR3 protein. The table includes hundreds of thousands of distinct CDR3 sequences, approximately 57% detected once. This receptor was taken from a human donor with aplastic anemia. The chain employs TRBV7-2 and TRBJ2-5, with 7 bases matching TRBD2. The sample comprised sorted CD4+, CD8+, or CD8+CD57+ T cells (not recorded which) from PBMCs. The CDR3 protein is CSSSLGLSSLETQYF. The CDR3 region has the DNA TGCTCCAGCAGCTTGGGACTAAGTAGCTTGGAGACCCAGTACTTC.